This TCR beta chain was captured in a study of metastatic and nonmetastatic thyroid tumors. This CDR3 is 16 amino acids long. Per the germline V gene, CDR1 is LNHNV and CDR2 is YYDKDF (reference sequence). Before thyroid surgery, none of the patients had received any treatment. In its sample, this clone was seen a few times. The conserved final phenylalanine or tryptophan is absent from the CDR3, which likely points to a read error. In the authors' methods: CDR3 was compared across clinicopathological groups, and the resulting differences were used to build a distant-metastasis classifier for papillary thyroid cancer. TCRdb used MiXCR to call clones anew from the PCR reads. Here the V and J calls rest on TCRdb's processing, not on the authors' analysis. The sample carries about 33,000 clones, approximately 17% recorded once.

The sequence derives from a female donor with papillary thyroid cancer or a benign thyroid nodule (not recorded which). Some clones in this sample may be carry-over from other donors' samples. The sequenced sample consisted of blood. The chain employs TRBV15 and TRBJ2-6; TRBD1 is a possible D gene (6 bases). The CDR3 coding sequence is TGCGCCACCAGCAGAGAACAGGGATCTGGGGCCAACGTCCTGACTCTC. It yields the protein CATSREQGSGANVLTL.